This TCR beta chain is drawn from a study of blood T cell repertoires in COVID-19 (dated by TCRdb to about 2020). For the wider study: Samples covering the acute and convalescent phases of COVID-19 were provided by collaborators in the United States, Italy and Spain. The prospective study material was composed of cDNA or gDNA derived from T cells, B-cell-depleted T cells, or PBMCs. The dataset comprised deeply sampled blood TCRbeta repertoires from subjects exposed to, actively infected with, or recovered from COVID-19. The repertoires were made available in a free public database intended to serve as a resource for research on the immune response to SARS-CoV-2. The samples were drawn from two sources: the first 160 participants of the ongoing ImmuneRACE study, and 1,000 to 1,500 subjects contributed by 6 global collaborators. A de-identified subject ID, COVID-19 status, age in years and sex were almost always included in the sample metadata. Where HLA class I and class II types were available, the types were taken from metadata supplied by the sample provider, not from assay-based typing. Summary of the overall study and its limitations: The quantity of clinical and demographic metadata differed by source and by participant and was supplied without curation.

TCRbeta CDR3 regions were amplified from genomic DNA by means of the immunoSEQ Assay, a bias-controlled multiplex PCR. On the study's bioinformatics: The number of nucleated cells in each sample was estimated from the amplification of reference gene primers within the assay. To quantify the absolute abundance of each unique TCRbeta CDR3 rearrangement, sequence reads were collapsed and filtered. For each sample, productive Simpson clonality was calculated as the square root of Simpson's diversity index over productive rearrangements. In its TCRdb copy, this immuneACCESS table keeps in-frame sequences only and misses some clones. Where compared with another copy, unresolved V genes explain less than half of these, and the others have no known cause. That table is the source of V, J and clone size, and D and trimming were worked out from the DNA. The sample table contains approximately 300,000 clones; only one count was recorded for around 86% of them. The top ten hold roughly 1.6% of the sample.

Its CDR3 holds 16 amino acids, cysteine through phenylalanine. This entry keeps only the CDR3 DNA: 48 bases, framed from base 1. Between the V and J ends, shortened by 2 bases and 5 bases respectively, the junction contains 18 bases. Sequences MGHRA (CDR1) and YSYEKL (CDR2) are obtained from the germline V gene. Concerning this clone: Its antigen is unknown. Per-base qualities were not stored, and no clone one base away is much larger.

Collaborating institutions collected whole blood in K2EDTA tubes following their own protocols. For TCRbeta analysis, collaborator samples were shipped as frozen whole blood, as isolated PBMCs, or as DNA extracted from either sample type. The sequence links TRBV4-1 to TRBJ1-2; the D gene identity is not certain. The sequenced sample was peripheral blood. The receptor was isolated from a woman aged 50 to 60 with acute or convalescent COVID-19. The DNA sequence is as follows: TGCGCCAGCAGCCAAACGAGCGGACTGGGTATTTATGGCTACACCTTC. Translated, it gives CASSQTSGLGIYGYTF.